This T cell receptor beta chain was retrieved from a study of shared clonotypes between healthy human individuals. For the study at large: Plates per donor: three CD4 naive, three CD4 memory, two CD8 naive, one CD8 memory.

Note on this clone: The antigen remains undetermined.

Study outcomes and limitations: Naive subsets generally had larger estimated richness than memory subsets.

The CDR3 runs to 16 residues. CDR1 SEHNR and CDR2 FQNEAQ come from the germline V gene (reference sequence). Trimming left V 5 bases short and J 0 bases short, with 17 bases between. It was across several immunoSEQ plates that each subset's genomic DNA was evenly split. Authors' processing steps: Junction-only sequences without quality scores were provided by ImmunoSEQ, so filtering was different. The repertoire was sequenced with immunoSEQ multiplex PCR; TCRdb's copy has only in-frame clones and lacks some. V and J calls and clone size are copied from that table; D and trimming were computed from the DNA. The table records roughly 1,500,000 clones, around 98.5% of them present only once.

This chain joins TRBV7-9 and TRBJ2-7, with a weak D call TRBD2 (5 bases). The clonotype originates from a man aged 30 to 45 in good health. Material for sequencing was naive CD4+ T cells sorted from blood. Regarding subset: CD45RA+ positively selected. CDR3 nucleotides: TGTGCCAGCAGCCCCCGCGGATTAGCGTCCTCCTACGAGCAGTACTTC. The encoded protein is CASSPRGLASSYEQYF.